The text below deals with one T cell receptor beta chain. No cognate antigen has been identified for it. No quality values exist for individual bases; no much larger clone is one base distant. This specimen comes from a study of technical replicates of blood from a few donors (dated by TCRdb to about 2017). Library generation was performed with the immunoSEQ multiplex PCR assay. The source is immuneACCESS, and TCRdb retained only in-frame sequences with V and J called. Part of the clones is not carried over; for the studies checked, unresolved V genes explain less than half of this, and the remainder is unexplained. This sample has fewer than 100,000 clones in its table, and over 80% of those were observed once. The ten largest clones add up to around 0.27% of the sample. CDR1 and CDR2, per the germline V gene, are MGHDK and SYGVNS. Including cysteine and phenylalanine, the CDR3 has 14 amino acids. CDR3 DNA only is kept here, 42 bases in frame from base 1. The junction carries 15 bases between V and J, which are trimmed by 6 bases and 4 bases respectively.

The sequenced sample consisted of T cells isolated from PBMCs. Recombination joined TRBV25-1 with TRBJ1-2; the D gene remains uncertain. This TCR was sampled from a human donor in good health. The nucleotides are TGTGCCAGCAGGGGAGGAACCTTTTCCTATGGCTACACCTTC. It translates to CASRGGTFSYGYTF.